The T cell receptor (beta chain) under discussion was sequenced for a study of blood T cell repertoires in COVID-19. Turning to the study itself: Italy, Spain and the United States were the sources of the convalescent and acute COVID-19 samples.

V lost 2 bases and J lost 2; bases outside the gene matches: 2. The V gene's germline CDR1 is MNHEY and CDR2 SMNVEV (reference sequence). The CDR3 has 15 amino acids. Followed longitudinally, the Seattle patients had been enrolled during active infection. Clones were sequenced by immunoSEQ multiplex PCR, and TCRdb holds only the in-frame ones, with some missing. The sample includes 250,000 to 400,000 clones, 70% to 90% of them seen just once. The sequence derives from a woman between 25 and 40 years old with COVID-19, enrolled during active disease. Sequenced material: peripheral blood. The chain couples TRBV27 to TRBJ2-3; 9 bases fit TRBD1. Here the CDR3 DNA reads TGTGCCAGCAGTTTAACAGGGGGCACCACAGATACGCAGTATTTT. This codes for CASSLTGGTTDTQYF.